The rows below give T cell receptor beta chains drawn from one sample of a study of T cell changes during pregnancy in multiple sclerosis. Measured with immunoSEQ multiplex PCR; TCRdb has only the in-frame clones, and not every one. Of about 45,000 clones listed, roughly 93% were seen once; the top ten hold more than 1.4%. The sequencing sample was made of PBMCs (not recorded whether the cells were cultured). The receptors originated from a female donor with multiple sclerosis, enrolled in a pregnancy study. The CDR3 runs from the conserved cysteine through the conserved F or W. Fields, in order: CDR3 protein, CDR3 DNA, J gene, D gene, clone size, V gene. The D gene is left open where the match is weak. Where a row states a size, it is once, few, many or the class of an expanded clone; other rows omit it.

CASSPGQGMDRYTF	TGTGCCAGCAGTCCAGGACAGGGGATGGACCGCTACACCTTC	TRBJ1-2	TRBD1	.	TRBV27
CASSGLAGGNEQFF	TGTGCCAGCAGTGGACTAGCGGGAGGGAATGAGCAGTTCTTC	TRBJ2-1	TRBD2	.	TRBV6-4
CASSGGGGYTF	TGTGCCAGCAGTGGGGGAGGTGGCTACACCTTC	TRBJ1-2	.	.	TRBV6-5
CASSLGGANNEQFF	TGCGCCAGCAGCTTGGGTGGGGCAAACAATGAGCAGTTCTTC	TRBJ2-1	.	.	TRBV5-1
CASSPPDKPYEQYF	TGCGCCAGCAGCCCACCCGACAAACCCTACGAGCAGTACTTC	TRBJ2-7	.	.	TRBV5-1
CASSQDLGQGRQPQHF	TGTGCCAGCAGCCAAGATCTGGGGCAGGGGCGGCAGCCCCAGCATTTT	TRBJ1-5	.	.	TRBV4-2
CASSPQVDTGELFF	TGCGCCAGCAGCCCCCAGGTGGACACCGGGGAGCTGTTTTTT	TRBJ2-2	.	.	TRBV4-1
CAWSDRGLREQYF	TGTGCCTGGAGCGACAGGGGCCTCCGCGAGCAGTACTTC	TRBJ2-7	TRBD1	.	TRBV30
CASGLTRNSNTEAFF	TGTGCTAGTGGTTTGACCCGGAACTCGAACACTGAAGCTTTCTTT	TRBJ1-1	.	.	TRBV12-5
CASRHGTIQETQYF	TGTGCCAGCAGGCACGGGACAATACAAGAGACCCAGTACTTC	TRBJ2-5	.	.	TRBV5-6
CASSPFPLARASTDTQYF	TGTGCCAGCAGTCCGTTCCCCCTAGCGCGAGCTAGTACAGATACGCAGTATTTT	TRBJ2-3	.	.	TRBV11-2
CSAGGLAGSSYNEQFF	TGCAGCGCTGGCGGACTAGCGGGTAGCTCCTACAATGAGCAGTTCTTC	TRBJ2-1	TRBD2	.	TRBV29-1
CASSQQGDSGNTIYF	TGTGCCAGCTCACAACAGGGGGACTCTGGAAACACCATATATTTT	TRBJ1-3	TRBD1	.	TRBV18
CASRQGKSGVNEQFF	TGTGCCAGTCGACAGGGGAAGTCTGGAGTGAATGAGCAGTTCTTC	TRBJ2-1	TRBD1	.	TRBV19
CASSLRGQGAQEQYF	TGTGCCAGCAGCTTACGAGGACAGGGGGCGCAAGAGCAGTACTTC	TRBJ2-7	TRBD1	.	TRBV7-2
CASSLKGQGASQPQHF	TGTGCCAGCAGCTTAAAGGGACAGGGGGCCTCTCAGCCCCAGCATTTT	TRBJ1-5	TRBD1	few	TRBV28
CASSLYYVWNNEQFF	TGTGCCAGCAGCCTATACTACGTCTGGAACAATGAGCAGTTCTTC	TRBJ2-1	.	.	TRBV7-2
CASSQEIQGEGYNEQFF	TGTGCCAGCAGCCAAGAGATCCAGGGGGAGGGGTACAATGAGCAGTTCTTC	TRBJ2-1	.	.	TRBV4-2
CASSLDPGSGNSPLHF	TGTGCCAGCAGCTTGGATCCGGGGTCGGGGAATTCACCCCTCCACTTT	TRBJ1-6	.	.	TRBV5-6
CASSPLFSGKEDEQYF	TGTGCCAGCAGCCCCCTCTTCAGCGGGAAGGAAGACGAGCAGTACTTC	TRBJ2-7	TRBD2	.	TRBV9
CAITNDTDTQYF	TGTGCCATCACGAACGACACAGATACGCAGTATTTT	TRBJ2-3	.	.	TRBV10-3
CASSRRGGRETQYF	TGTGCCAGCAGCCGCCGGGGGGGGAGGGAGACCCAGTACTTC	TRBJ2-5	TRBD2	few	TRBV7-2
CASSRPPGEGRSSYEQYF	TGTGCCAGCAGCCGACCCCCCGGGGAGGGGCGGAGCTCCTACGAGCAGTACTTC	TRBJ2-7	TRBD2	.	TRBV13
CASSYGSSAFEQYF	TGTGCCAGCAGTTATGGGTCTTCTGCCTTCGAGCAGTACTTC	TRBJ2-7	.	once	TRBV6-5
CASSGGWNYGYTF	TGCGCCAGCAGTGGGGGGTGGAACTATGGCTACACCTTC	TRBJ1-2	.	.	TRBV10-2
CASSPPFIGTDEQYF	TGTGCCAGCTCACCCCCCTTTATAGGGACAGATGAGCAGTACTTC	TRBJ2-7	TRBD1	.	TRBV18
CASSQDLREKGGELFF	TGTGCCAGCAGCCAAGATCTGCGGGAGAAGGGCGGGGAGCTGTTTTTT	TRBJ2-2	TRBD2	once	TRBV4-2
CASSPGTSGSGAQYF	TGTGCCAGCAGCCCTGGGACTAGCGGGAGTGGGGCCCAGTACTTC	TRBJ2-5	TRBD2	.	TRBV7-2
CAWSVWVNTGELFF	TGTGCCTGGAGTGTTTGGGTAAACACCGGGGAGCTGTTTTTT	TRBJ2-2	.	.	TRBV30
CASSVGLQETQYF	TGTGCCAGCAGCGTAGGACTGCAAGAGACCCAGTACTTC	TRBJ2-5	.	.	TRBV9
CASSLSQHNYGYTF	TGTGCCAGCAGCTTAAGCCAGCATAACTATGGCTACACCTTC	TRBJ1-2	.	once	TRBV7-9
CASSPYGVNEQFF	TGTGCCAGCAGCCCCTATGGGGTGAATGAGCAGTTCTTC	TRBJ2-1	.	once	TRBV7-9
CASSDAAGPNEKLFF	TGTGCCAGCAGTGACGCCGCAGGGCCAAATGAAAAACTGTTTTTT	TRBJ1-4	.	.	TRBV6-4
CAWSVLASETQYF	TGTGCCTGGAGTGTACTCGCTTCCGAGACCCAGTACTTC	TRBJ2-5	.	.	TRBV30
CASRQGQSYGYTF	TGTGCCAGCCGACAGGGGCAGAGCTATGGCTACACCTTC	TRBJ1-2	TRBD1	few	TRBV2
CASSGGQGATRDTQYF	TGTGCCAGCAGCGGGGGACAGGGGGCCACGAGGGATACGCAGTATTTT	TRBJ2-3	TRBD1	.	TRBV7-6
CASMDLERTQYF	TGTGCCAGCATGGACCTTGAGAGGACCCAGTACTTC	TRBJ2-5	.	once	TRBV2
CASFGQVATGELFF	TGTGCCAGCTTCGGACAGGTGGCCACCGGGGAGCTGTTTTTT	TRBJ2-2	TRBD1	.	TRBV19
CASSFVGAYEQYF	TGTGCCAGCAGCTTCGTGGGGGCCTACGAGCAGTACTTC	TRBJ2-7	.	.	TRBV5-6
CASSLAGNTIYF	TGTGCCAGCAGCTTAGCTGGAAACACCATATATTTT	TRBJ1-3	.	.	TRBV11-2
CASGLGNWDGEQYF	TGTGCCAGTGGATTGGGGAATTGGGACGGTGAGCAGTACTTC	TRBJ2-7	.	.	TRBV19
CASRRRGDDGYTF	TGTGCCAGCCGCCGTCGGGGGGACGATGGCTACACCTTC	TRBJ1-2	.	.	TRBV18
CASSRNSANTGELFF	TGTGCCAGCAGCCGGAACTCCGCGAACACCGGGGAGCTGTTTTTT	TRBJ2-2	.	.	TRBV7-2
CASSPLAGSDNEQFF	TGTGCCAGCAGTCCACTAGCGGGTTCCGACAATGAGCAGTTCTTC	TRBJ2-1	TRBD2	.	TRBV6-5
CAIEESAKNIQYF	TGTGCCATCGAGGAGTCGGCCAAAAACATTCAGTACTTC	TRBJ2-4	.	.	TRBV28
CASSLSPLAREGHNEQFF	TGTGCCAGCAGCTTATCCCCACTCGCGCGGGAGGGCCATAATGAGCAGTTCTTC	TRBJ2-1	TRBD2	.	TRBV7-8
CASSPLRQSGANVLTF	TGTGCCAGCAGCCCCCTCAGGCAGTCTGGGGCCAACGTCCTGACTTTC	TRBJ2-6	.	.	TRBV27
CASSFGGNYGYTF	TGTGCCAGCAGTTTCGGGGGTAACTATGGCTACACCTTC	TRBJ1-2	.	.	TRBV28
CASSLSLNSYNEQFF	TGCGCCAGCAGCTTGTCCCTAAACTCCTACAATGAGCAGTTCTTC	TRBJ2-1	.	.	TRBV5-1
CASSPLGTVQETQYF	TGTGCCAGCAGCCCCCTGGGGACAGTCCAAGAGACCCAGTACTTC	TRBJ2-5	TRBD1	.	TRBV9
CASSDGLAGGGKYF	TGCGCCAGCAGTGATGGACTAGCGGGAGGTGGGAAGTATTTT	TRBJ2-3	TRBD2	.	TRBV10-1
CASSYSESYEQYF	TGTGCCAGCAGTTACTCTGAGTCCTACGAGCAGTACTTC	TRBJ2-7	.	.	TRBV6-5
CASSLGGAGRGYTF	TGTGCCAGCAGTTTGGGAGGGGCAGGACGGGGCTACACCTTC	TRBJ1-2	.	.	TRBV28
CASSAGGNQPQHF	TGTGCCAGTTCTGCAGGGGGCAATCAGCCCCAGCATTTT	TRBJ1-5	.	.	TRBV6-6
CAHSPPQALTEQYF	TGTGCTCATTCGCCCCCGCAGGCATTAACCGAGCAGTACTTC	TRBJ2-7	.	.	TRBV6-5
CASSPRTGPYGYTF	TGTGCCAGTAGTCCCCGGACAGGGCCCTATGGCTACACCTTC	TRBJ1-2	TRBD1	few	TRBV19
CASSTRGHDEKLFF	TGTGCCAGCAGCACCAGGGGGCATGATGAAAAACTGTTTTTT	TRBJ1-4	TRBD1	.	TRBV5-8
CASSPYPIPGLRGDTQYF	TGTGCCAGCTCACCTTATCCCATTCCGGGGCTCCGGGGTGATACGCAGTATTTT	TRBJ2-3	.	.	TRBV18
CASSLWGQPNEKLFF	TGTGCCAGCAGCTTATGGGGACAGCCTAATGAAAAACTGTTTTTT	TRBJ1-4	TRBD1	.	TRBV11-2